This T cell receptor beta chain was captured in a study of T cell responses to AZD1222 COVID-19 vaccine. Points from the study as a whole: Nearly half of the spike-specific TCRs reportedly recognize variant regions that carry no mutations.

The protocol was immunoSEQ multiplex PCR, while the TCRdb copy is restricted to in-frame clones and leaves out a portion. The sample has some 97,000 clones; about 88% are singletons. V was trimmed by 5 bases and J by 0 bases, leaving 8 bases between them. The CDR3 contains 14 residues. Per the germline V gene, CDR1 is MDHEN and CDR2 is SYDVKM. This clone was found once. Its antigen remains unidentified. This TCR was recovered from an adult in good health. Here the sequenced sample was peripheral blood, taken on day 0 of AZD1222 vaccination. This sequence joins TRBV28 and TRBJ1-3; no clear D gene. The CDR3 sequence is CASSPISSGNTIYF. The CDR3 nucleotides are TGTGCCAGCAGTCCGATAAGCTCTGGAAACACCATATATTTT. The full variable domain, rest sourced from reference TRBV28 and TRBJ1-3, is DVKVTQSSRYLVKRTGEKVFLECVQDMDHENMFWYRQDPGLGLRLIYFSYDVKMKEKGDIPEGYSVSREKKERFSLILESASTNQTSMYLCASSPISSGNTIYFGEGSWLTVV.